The clone carrying this T cell receptor (beta chain) was seen only a few times. Its specificity is not known. The CDR3 is 15 amino acids. This sample is part of a study of shared clonotypes between healthy human individuals. Study-level findings and limits: Despite large depth, rarefaction showed incomplete sorted-subset sequencing.

Using immunoSEQ multiplex PCR, the repertoire was profiled, and TCRdb retains in-frame clones only, with some absent. This sample has 2 million to 2.5 million clones, with about 95% found just once. The naive CD8 population came from CD45RO-negative cells selected for CCR7, without terminally differentiated effector memory CD45RA+ cells. Donors, without exception, were Caucasian adults residing in Nashville, Tennessee. The rearrangement joins TRBV21-1 to TRBJ1-6; the DNA was not used to check the table's D call, TRBD1. TRBV21-1 represents a pseudogene. The TCR was taken from a man aged 18-30 years in good health. Material for sequencing was naive CD8+ T cells sorted from blood. The CDR3 is CASSKEGTGESPLHF. DNA of the CDR3: TGTGCCAGCAGCAAAGAGGGGACAGGGGAATCACCCCTCCACTTT.